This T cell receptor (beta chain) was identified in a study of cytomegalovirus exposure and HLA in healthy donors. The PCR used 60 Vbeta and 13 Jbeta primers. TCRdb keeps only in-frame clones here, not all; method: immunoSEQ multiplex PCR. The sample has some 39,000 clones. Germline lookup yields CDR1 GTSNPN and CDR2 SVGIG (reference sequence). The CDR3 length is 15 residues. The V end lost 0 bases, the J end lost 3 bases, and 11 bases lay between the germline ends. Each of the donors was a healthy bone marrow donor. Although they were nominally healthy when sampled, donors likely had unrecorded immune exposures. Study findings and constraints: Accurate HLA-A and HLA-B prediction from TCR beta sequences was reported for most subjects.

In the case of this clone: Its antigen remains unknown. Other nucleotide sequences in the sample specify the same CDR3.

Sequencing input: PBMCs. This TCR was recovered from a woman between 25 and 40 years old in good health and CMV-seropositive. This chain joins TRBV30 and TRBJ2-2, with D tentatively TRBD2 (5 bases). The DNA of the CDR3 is TGTGCCTGGAGTGTCGCGGGCCGTGACACCGGGGAGCTGTTTTTT. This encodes CAWSVAGRDTGELFF.